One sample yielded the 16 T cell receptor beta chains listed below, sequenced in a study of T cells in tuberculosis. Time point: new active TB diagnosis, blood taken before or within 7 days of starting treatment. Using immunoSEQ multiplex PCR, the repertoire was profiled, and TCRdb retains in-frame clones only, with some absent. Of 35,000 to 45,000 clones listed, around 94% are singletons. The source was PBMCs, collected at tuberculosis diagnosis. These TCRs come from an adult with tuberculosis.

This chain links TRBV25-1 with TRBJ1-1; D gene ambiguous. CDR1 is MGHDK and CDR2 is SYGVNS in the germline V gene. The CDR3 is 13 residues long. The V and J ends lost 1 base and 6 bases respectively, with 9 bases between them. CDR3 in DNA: TGTGCCAGCAGTGAATTCGGGTTCCCTGAAGCTTTCTTT. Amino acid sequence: CASSEFGFPEAFF.

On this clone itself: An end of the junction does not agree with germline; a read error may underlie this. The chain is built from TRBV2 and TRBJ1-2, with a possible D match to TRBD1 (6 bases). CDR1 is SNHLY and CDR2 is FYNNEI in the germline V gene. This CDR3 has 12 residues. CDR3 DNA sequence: TGTGCCAGCAGACCGGGACATCCGGCGCCTCACTTC. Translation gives CASRPGHPAPHF.

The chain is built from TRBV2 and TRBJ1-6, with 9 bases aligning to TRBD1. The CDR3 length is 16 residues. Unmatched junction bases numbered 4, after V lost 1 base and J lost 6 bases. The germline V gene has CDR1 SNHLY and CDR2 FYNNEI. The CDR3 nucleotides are TGTGCCAGCAGTGAAGACAGGGGGCTAAGTAATTCACCCCTCCACTTT. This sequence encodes CASSEDRGLSNSPLHF.

This CDR3 is CASIDRRMSGNTIYF. As DNA, the CDR3 is TGTGCCTCGATCGACAGACGAATGTCTGGAAACACCATATATTTT. The genes are TRBV30 and TRBJ1-3; possible D gene TRBD1, 5 bases. V lost 7 bases and J lost 1, with 17 bases in between. Germline CDR1 reads GTSNPN; CDR2 reads SVGIG (reference sequence). The CDR3 is made up of 15 amino acids.

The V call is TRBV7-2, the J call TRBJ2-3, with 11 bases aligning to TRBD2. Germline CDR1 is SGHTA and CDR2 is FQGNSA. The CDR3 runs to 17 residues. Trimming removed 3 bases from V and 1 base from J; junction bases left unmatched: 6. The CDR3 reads CASSFRTSGFRTDTQYF. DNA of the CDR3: TGTGCCAGCAGCTTTAGGACTAGCGGGTTCCGCACAGATACGCAGTATTTT.

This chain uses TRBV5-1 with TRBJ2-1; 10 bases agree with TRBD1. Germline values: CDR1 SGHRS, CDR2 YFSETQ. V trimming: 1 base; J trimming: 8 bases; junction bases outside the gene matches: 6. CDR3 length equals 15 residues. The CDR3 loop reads CASSLTADRGYEQFF. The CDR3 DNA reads TGCGCCAGCAGCTTGACCGCGGACAGGGGGTATGAGCAGTTCTTC.

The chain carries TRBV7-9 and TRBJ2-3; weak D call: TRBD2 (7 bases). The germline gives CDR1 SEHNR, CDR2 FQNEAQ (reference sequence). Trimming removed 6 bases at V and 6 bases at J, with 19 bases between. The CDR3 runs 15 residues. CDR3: CASRPRGGADDTQYF. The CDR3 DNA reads TGTGCCAGCAGACCAAGAGGGGGGGCTGATGATACGCAGTATTTT.

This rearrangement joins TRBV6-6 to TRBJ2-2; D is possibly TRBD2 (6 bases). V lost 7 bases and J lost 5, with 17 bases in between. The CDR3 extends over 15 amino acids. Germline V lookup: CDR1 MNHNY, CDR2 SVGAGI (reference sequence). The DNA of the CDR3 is TGTGCCAGCACCCCCGGGAGTTCAGGGACCGGGGAGCTGTTTTTT. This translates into CASTPGSSGTGELFF.

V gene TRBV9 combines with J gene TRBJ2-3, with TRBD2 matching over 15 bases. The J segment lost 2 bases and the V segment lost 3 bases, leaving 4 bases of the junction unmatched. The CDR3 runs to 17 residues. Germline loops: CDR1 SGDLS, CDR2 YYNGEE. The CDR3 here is CASSAGTSGGITDTQYF. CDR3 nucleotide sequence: TGTGCCAGCAGCGCCGGGACTAGCGGGGGGATCACAGATACGCAGTATTTT.

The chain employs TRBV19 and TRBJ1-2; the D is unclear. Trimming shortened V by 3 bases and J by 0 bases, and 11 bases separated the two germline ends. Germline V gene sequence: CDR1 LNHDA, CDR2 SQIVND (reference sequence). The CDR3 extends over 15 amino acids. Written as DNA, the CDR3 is TGTGCCAGTAGTATCGGCAGGCCTACTAACTATGGCTACACCTTC. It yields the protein CASSIGRPTNYGYTF.

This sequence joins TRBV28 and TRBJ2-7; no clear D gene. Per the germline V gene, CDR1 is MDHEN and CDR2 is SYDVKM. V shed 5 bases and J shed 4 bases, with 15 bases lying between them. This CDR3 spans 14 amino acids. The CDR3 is CASSPVGLSYEQYF. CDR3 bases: TGTGCCAGCAGTCCCGTTGGGCTTTCATACGAGCAGTACTTC.

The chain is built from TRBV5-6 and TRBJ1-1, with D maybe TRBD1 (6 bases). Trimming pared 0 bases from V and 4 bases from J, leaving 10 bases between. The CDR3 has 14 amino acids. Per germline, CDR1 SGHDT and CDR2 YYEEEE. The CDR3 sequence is CASSLAQGTTEAFF. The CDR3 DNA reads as TGTGCCAGCAGCTTGGCACAGGGTACCACTGAAGCTTTCTTT.

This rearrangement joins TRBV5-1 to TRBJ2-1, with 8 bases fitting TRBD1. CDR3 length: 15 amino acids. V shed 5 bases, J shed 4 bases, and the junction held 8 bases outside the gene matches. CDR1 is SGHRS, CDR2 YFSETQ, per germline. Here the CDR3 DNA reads TGCGCCAGCAGAAGACCGGGACAGGAGTACAATGAGCAGTTCTTC. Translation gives CASRRPGQEYNEQFF. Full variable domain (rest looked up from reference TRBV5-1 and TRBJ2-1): KAGVTQTPRYLIKTRGQQVTLSCSPISGHRSVSWYQQTPGQGLQFLFEYFSETQRNKGNFPGRFSGRQFSNSRSEMNVSTLELGDSALYLCASRRPGQEYNEQFFGPGTRLTVL.

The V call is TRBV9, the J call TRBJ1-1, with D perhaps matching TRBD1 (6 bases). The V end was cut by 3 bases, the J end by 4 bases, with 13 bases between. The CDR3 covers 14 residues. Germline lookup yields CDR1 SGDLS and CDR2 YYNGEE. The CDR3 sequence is CASSGDISGTEAFF. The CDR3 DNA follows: TGTGCCAGCAGCGGGGACATCTCGGGCACTGAAGCTTTCTTT. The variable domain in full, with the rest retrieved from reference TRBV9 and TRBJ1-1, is DSGVTQTPKHLITATGQRVTLRCSPRSGDLSVYWYQQSLDQGLQFLIQYYNGEERAKGNILERFSAQQFPDLHSELNLSSLELGDSALYFCASSGDISGTEAFFGQGTRLTVV.

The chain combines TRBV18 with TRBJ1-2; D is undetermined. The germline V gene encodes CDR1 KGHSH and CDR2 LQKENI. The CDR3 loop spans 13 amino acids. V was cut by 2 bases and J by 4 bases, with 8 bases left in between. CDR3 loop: CASSPGRSYGYTF. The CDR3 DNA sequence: TGTGCCAGCTCACCAGGCAGGTCCTATGGCTACACCTTC.

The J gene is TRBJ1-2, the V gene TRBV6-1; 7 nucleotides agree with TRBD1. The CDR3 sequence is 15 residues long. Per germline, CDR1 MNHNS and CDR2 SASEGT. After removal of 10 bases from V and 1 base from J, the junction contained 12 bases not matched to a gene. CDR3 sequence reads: CATNRDSSFNYGYTF. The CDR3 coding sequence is TGTGCCACCAACCGGGACAGCTCTTTTAACTATGGCTACACCTTC.